The 16 T cell receptor beta chains reported below all come from one sample, sequenced in a study of glioma-infiltrating T cells after dendritic cell vaccination. As for time point: after dendritic cell vaccination, including at tumor progression/relapse. Assay: immunoSEQ multiplex PCR; the TCRdb copy retains only in-frame clones and omits some. Of about 99,000 clones listed, around 80% are singletons. This material consisted of blood, taken after dendritic cell vaccination. These receptors were obtained from a human donor with glioblastoma.

V gene TRBV29-1 combines with J gene TRBJ1-4; the match to TRBD1 covers 9 bases. J lost 9 bases, V lost 7 bases, and 9 bases had no gene match. Germline assignment: CDR1 SQVTM and CDR2 ANQGSEA. The CDR3 is 13 residues long. CDR3 sequence (DNA): TGCAGCGCAGCCGGGACAGGGAAGAAAAAACTGTTTTTT. It specifies CSAAGTGKKKLFF.

The chain joins TRBV30 to TRBJ2-5; 12 bases line up with TRBD2. CDR1 and CDR2 (germline): GTSNPN, SVGIG (reference sequence). V shed 4 bases and J 7 bases; nucleotides not matched to a gene: 7. CDR3 length: 14 amino acids. In DNA form, the CDR3 reads TGTGCCTGGACCCGACTAGCGGGGGCCACGACCCAGTACTTC. This translates into CAWTRLAGATTQYF.

This chain links TRBV6-5 with TRBJ1-3, with a possible D match to TRBD1 (5 bases). Germline V lookup: CDR1 MNHEY, CDR2 SVGAGI. The CDR3 sequence is 15 residues long. Trimming removed 0 bases from V and 4 bases from J, with 10 bases in between. For the CDR3, the DNA is TGTGCCAGCAGTTACTCAGCAGGGTTCGGAAACACCATATATTTT. Translation: CASSYSAGFGNTIYF.

The chain links TRBV4-2 to TRBJ2-7, with 9 nucleotides matching TRBD1. Germline CDR1 and CDR2: LGHNA and YNFKEQ. This CDR3 spans 16 amino acids. J gave up 5 bases and V 3 bases, and 11 bases lay outside the gene matches. The CDR3, as DNA: TGTGCCAGCAGCCAGGGGCCCGGGACAGGGAGCAACGAGCAGTACTTC. Translation gives CASSQGPGTGSNEQYF.

This sequence joins TRBV6-5 and TRBJ2-1, with 10 bases matching TRBD1. J gave up 2 bases and V 6 bases, and 4 bases lay outside the gene matches. The CDR3 is made up of 15 amino acids. Germline V gene data show CDR1 as MNHEY and CDR2 as SVGAGI. CDR3 amino acids: CASSKTGGPYNEQFF. CDR3 DNA sequence: TGTGCCAGCAGCAAGACAGGGGGCCCCTACAATGAGCAGTTCTTC.

The V gene is TRBV5-1, the J gene TRBJ2-2; D might be TRBD2 (5 bases). The V gene lost 3 bases and the J gene lost 0 bases, with 9 bases spanning the gap. Germline values: CDR1 SGHRS, CDR2 YFSETQ. CDR3 length: 15 residues. The CDR3: CASSWTFANTGELFF. CDR3 nucleotide sequence: TGCGCCAGCAGCTGGACTTTCGCGAACACCGGGGAGCTGTTTTTT. The full variable domain, its missing parts supplied by reference TRBV5-1 and TRBJ2-2, is KAGVTQTPRYLIKTRGQQVTLSCSPISGHRSVSWYQQTPGQGLQFLFEYFSETQRNKGNFPGRFSGRQFSNSRSEMNVSTLELGDSALYLCASSWTFANTGELFFGEGSRLTVL.

This chain connects TRBV19 to TRBJ2-2, with 8 bases that match TRBD2. With V trimmed by 3 bases and J by 5 bases, 2 bases remained unmatched. The length of the CDR3 is 14 residues. The germline V gene has CDR1 LNHDA and CDR2 SQIVND (reference sequence). CDR3 sequence (DNA): TGTGCCAGTAGTATTAGCGGGGTGACCGGGGAGCTGTTTTTT. Encoded protein: CASSISGVTGELFF.

The genes are TRBV30 and TRBJ1-2; no clear D gene. V was shortened by 2 bases and J by 7 bases, with 8 bases between the two germline ends. There are 11 residues in the CDR3. Germline CDR1 is GTSNPN and CDR2 is SVGIG (reference sequence). In DNA form, the CDR3 reads TGTGCCTGGAGTTCAGGATCTGGCTACACCTTC. Translated: CAWSSGSGYTF.

The chain uses TRBV5-1 and TRBJ2-5, with D perhaps TRBD2 (6 bases). Trimming cost V 4 bases and J 7 bases, with 17 bases left between them. Germline V gene data show CDR1 as SGHRS and CDR2 as YFSETQ. This CDR3 has 14 residues. The CDR3 here is CASSPEGRRGTQYF. DNA of the CDR3: TGCGCCAGCAGCCCTGAAGGAAGGCGGGGGACCCAGTACTTC.

Points on this clone: The identical CDR3 is also encoded by other nucleotide sequences in the sample. V usage is TRBV19 and J usage is TRBJ1-2; D gene uncertain. This CDR3 has 14 residues. CDR1 and CDR2 (germline): LNHDA, SQIVND (reference sequence). V lost 3 bases and J lost 4, with 12 bases in between. The CDR3 is CASSIPGSPYGYTF. CDR3 bases: TGTGCCAGTAGTATTCCAGGAAGTCCCTATGGCTACACCTTC.

The gene calls are TRBV28 and TRBJ1-5; the match to TRBD1 covers 8 bases. CDR1 is MDHEN and CDR2 is SYDVKM in the germline V gene. Losses at the gene ends were 3 bases for V and 7 bases for J; bases not matched to a gene: 11. The CDR3 sequence is 16 residues long. CDR3 in DNA: TGTGCCAGCAGTTTCTCTAAACGGACAGGGTTACAGCCCCAGCATTTT. This codes for CASSFSKRTGLQPQHF.

This chain links TRBV6-5 with TRBJ1-2; 10 bases match TRBD1. The CDR3 contains 14 residues. V was clipped by 2 bases and J by 9 bases; unmatched bases: 6. The germline V gene has CDR1 MNHEY and CDR2 SVGAGI. The CDR3 DNA is TGTGCCAGCAGTTACCCGACGGGACAGGGGAGCTACACCTTC. It codes for CASSYPTGQGSYTF.

The genes are TRBV19 and TRBJ2-1, with D perhaps matching TRBD2 (5 bases). The CDR3 is 14 residues long. Trimming took off 4 bases at V and 4 bases at J, with 11 bases between the two ends. CDR1 and CDR2 from the germline V gene are LNHDA and SQIVND (reference sequence). CDR3 coding DNA: TGTGCCAGTAGTACCGAACTAGGATACAATGAGCAGTTCTTC. Its translation is CASSTELGYNEQFF.

The chain links TRBV9 to TRBJ2-1, with 8 bases that match TRBD1. The CDR3 length is 17 residues. V lost 2 bases, J lost 0 bases, and 7 bases stayed unmatched. Germline lookup yields CDR1 SGDLS and CDR2 YYNGEE. The CDR3 DNA is TGTGCCAGCAGCGTCTCCTTCGACAGGGGCTCCTACAATGAGCAGTTCTTC. It specifies CASSVSFDRGSYNEQFF. Based on the CDR3 plus reference TRBV9 and TRBJ2-1, the full variable domain is DSGVTQTPKHLITATGQRVTLRCSPRSGDLSVYWYQQSLDQGLQFLIQYYNGEERAKGNILERFSAQQFPDLHSELNLSSLELGDSALYFCASSVSFDRGSYNEQFFGPGTRLTVL.

The chain couples TRBV9 to TRBJ1-2; possible D gene TRBD1, 6 bases. V lost 4 bases, J lost 3 bases, and 16 bases lay in between. Per the germline V gene, CDR1 is SGDLS and CDR2 is YYNGEE. The CDR3 runs 15 residues. The CDR3 loop is CASSPDAGAYYGYTF. The CDR3 region has the DNA TGTGCCAGCAGCCCGGACGCGGGGGCGTACTATGGCTACACCTTC.

This sequence joins TRBV2 and TRBJ2-1; D not certain. V was clipped by 2 bases and J by 7 bases, with 9 bases between them. Germline V gene data show CDR1 as SNHLY and CDR2 as FYNNEI. The CDR3 covers 13 residues. The CDR3 protein is CASSETRLNEQFF. The CDR3 bases are TGTGCCAGCAGTGAAACCAGGCTAAATGAGCAGTTCTTC.